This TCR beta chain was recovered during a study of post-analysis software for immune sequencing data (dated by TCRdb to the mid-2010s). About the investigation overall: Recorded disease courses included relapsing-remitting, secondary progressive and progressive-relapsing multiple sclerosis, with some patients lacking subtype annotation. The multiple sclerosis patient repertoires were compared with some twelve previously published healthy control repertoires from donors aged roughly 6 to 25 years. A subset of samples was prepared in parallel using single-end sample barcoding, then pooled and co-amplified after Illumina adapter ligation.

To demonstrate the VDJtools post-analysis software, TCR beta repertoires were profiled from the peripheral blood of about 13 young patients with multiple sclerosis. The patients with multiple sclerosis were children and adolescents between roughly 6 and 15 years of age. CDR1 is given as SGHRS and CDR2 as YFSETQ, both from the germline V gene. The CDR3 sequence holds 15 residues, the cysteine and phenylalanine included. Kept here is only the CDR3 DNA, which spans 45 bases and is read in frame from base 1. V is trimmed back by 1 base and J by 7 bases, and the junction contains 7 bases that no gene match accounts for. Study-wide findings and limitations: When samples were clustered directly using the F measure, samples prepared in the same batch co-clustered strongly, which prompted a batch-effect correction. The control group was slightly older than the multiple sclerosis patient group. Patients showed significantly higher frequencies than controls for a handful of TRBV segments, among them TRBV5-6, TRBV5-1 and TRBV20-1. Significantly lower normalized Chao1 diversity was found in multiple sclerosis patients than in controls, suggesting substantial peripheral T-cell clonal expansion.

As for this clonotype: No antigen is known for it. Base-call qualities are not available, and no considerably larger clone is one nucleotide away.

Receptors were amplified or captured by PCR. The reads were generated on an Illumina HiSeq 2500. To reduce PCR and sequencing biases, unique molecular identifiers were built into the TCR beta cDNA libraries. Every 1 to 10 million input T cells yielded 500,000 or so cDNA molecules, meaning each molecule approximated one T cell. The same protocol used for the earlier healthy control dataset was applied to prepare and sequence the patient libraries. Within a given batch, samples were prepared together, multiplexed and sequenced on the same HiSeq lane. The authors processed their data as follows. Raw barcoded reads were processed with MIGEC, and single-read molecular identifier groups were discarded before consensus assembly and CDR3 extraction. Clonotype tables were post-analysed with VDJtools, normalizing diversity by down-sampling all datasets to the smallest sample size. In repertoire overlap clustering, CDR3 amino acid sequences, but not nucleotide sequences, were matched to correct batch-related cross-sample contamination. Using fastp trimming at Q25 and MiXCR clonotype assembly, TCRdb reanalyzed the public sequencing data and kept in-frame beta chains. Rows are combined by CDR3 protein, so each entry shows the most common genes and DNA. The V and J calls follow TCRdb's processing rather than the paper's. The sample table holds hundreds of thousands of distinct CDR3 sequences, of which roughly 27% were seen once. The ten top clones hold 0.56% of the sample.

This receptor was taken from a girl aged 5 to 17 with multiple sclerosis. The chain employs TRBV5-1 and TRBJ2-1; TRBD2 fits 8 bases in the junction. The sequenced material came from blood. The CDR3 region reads CASSLSPGGVNEQFF. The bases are TGCGCCAGCAGCTTGTCCCCGGGAGGGGTTAATGAGCAGTTCTTC.